A single sample gave rise to the 14 T cell receptor beta chains below, sequenced in a study of OX40 agonist ivuxolimab in advanced cancers. Clones were sequenced by immunoSEQ multiplex PCR, and TCRdb holds only the in-frame ones, with some missing. The table records about 56,000 clones, roughly nine tenths of them present only once. Sequences were derived from CD4+ or CD8+ T cells sorted from blood, sampled in a trial of the OX40 agonist ivuxolimab. Source of these receptors: an adult with an advanced solid tumor such as melanoma, head and neck, liver or kidney cancer.

The V call is TRBV25-1, the J call TRBJ1-5, with 7 bases that match TRBD1. Germline V gene sequence: CDR1 MGHDK, CDR2 SYGVNS. V lost 3 bases to trimming and J lost 5 bases; unmatched junction nucleotides: 1. This CDR3 has 13 amino acids. The DNA of the CDR3 is TGTGCCAGCAGTGAGACAGGGTATCAGCCCCAGCATTTT. Protein sequence: CASSETGYQPQHF.

This clone was detected only once. V is TRBV5-1 and J is TRBJ2-7; D gene uncertain. The CDR3 runs 13 residues. Germline loops: CDR1 SGHRS, CDR2 YFSETQ. V gave up 3 bases and J gave up 5 bases, with 12 bases separating them. The DNA of the CDR3 is TGCGCCAGCAGCTCAGTGGAGAGCCACGAGCAGTACTTC. It yields the protein CASSSVESHEQYF.

This chain uses TRBV28 with TRBJ1-4, with a weak D call TRBD1 (5 bases). The CDR3 length is 16 residues. Trimming pared 6 bases from V and 2 bases from J, leaving 16 bases between. The germline CDR1 and CDR2 sequences are MDHEN and SYDVKM. CDR3 DNA: TGTGCCAGCAGCCGCCACGGGGCTAGGACTAATGAAAAACTGTTTTTT. Encoded protein: CASSRHGARTNEKLFF.

The chain employs TRBV9 and TRBJ1-4, with 7 nucleotides matching TRBD1. Looked up from germline, CDR1 is SGDLS and CDR2 is YYNGEE. V dropped 4 bases and J dropped 4; count of bases not matched to a gene: 4. The CDR3 covers 14 residues. The CDR3 loop reads CASSRDRYNEKLFF. CDR3 DNA: TGTGCCAGCAGCCGGGACAGATATAATGAAAAACTGTTTTTT.

The J gene is TRBJ1-1, the V gene TRBV5-1; no definite D call. Trimming cost V 2 bases and J 5 bases, with 16 bases left between them. Germline lookup yields CDR1 SGHRS and CDR2 YFSETQ. This CDR3 comprises 15 residues. The CDR3 is CASSFLRDSGTEAFF. CDR3 bases: TGCGCCAGCAGCTTTCTACGGGATTCCGGTACTGAAGCTTTCTTT. The full variable domain, with the rest looked up from reference TRBV5-1 and TRBJ1-1, is KAGVTQTPRYLIKTRGQQVTLSCSPISGHRSVSWYQQTPGQGLQFLFEYFSETQRNKGNFPGRFSGRQFSNSRSEMNVSTLELGDSALYLCASSFLRDSGTEAFFGQGTRLTVV.

As concerns this clone: The sample holds other DNA sequences that translate to the same CDR3. The chain joins TRBV7-9 to TRBJ1-1; D might be TRBD1 (5 bases). This CDR3 has 13 amino acids. Germline CDR1 is SEHNR and CDR2 is FQNEAQ (reference sequence). The V and J ends lost 5 bases and 1 base respectively, with 8 bases between them. The DNA of the CDR3 is TGTGCCAGCAGCCTGCAGGGGAACACTGAAGCTTTCTTT. This gives the protein CASSLQGNTEAFF.

The rearrangement links TRBV6-1 to TRBJ1-3, with D unclear. Trimming shortened V by 7 bases and J by 0 bases, and 10 bases separated the two germline ends. The CDR3 extends over 14 amino acids. The germline V gene encodes CDR1 MNHNS and CDR2 SASEGT. CDR3 sequence reads: CASKPGYSGNTIYF. CDR3 DNA: TGTGCCAGCAAGCCGGGGTACTCTGGAAACACCATATATTTT.

The V call is TRBV4-3, the J call TRBJ1-2; D ambiguous. Trimming shortened V by 0 bases and J by 4 bases, and 12 bases separated the two germline ends. In germline, CDR1 is LGHNA, CDR2 YSLEER. The CDR3 loop spans 15 amino acids. CDR3 region: CASSQDLGRSYGYTF. The CDR3 DNA follows: TGCGCCAGCAGCCAAGATCTGGGCCGGAGCTATGGCTACACCTTC.

This clone was detected only a few times. This chain connects TRBV7-2 to TRBJ1-6; no clear D. CDR3 length: 14 residues. Germline V gene data show CDR1 as SGHTA and CDR2 as FQGNSA. V was pared by 1 base and J by 8 bases, with 9 bases between. The CDR3 DNA sequence: TGTGCCAGCAGCTTAGTTCCGGAAGATTCACCCCTCCACTTT. Encoded protein: CASSLVPEDSPLHF.

The chain carries TRBV5-4 and TRBJ2-3; TRBD2 aligns across 11 bases. V dropped 0 bases and J dropped 1; count of bases not matched to a gene: 10. CDR1 is SGHNT, CDR2 YYREEE, per germline (reference sequence). CDR3 length: 19 amino acids. CDR3: CASSLALLAGVEGTDTQYF. Written as DNA, the CDR3 is TGTGCCAGCAGCTTGGCGTTACTAGCGGGAGTAGAGGGCACAGATACGCAGTATTTT.

The genes are TRBV5-6 and TRBJ1-1, with 11 bases aligning to TRBD1. Germline assignment: CDR1 SGHDT and CDR2 YYEEEE. After removal of 4 bases from V and 2 bases from J, the junction contained 10 bases not matched to a gene. The CDR3 has 17 amino acids. Here the CDR3 reads CASSRRDRGIVNTEAFF. In nucleotides, the CDR3 is TGTGCCAGCAGCCGGCGGGACAGGGGGATAGTAAACACTGAAGCTTTCTTT. Full variable domain (missing parts from reference TRBV5-6 and TRBJ1-1): DAGVTQSPTHLIKTRGQQVTLRCSPKSGHDTVSWYQQALGQGPQFIFQYYEEEERQRGNFPDRFSGHQFPNYSSELNVNALLLGDSALYLCASSRRDRGIVNTEAFFGQGTRLTVV.

J is TRBJ2-3 and V is TRBV18, with 7 bases lining up with TRBD1. Trimming at V came to 6 bases and at J to 2 bases, leaving 2 bases not matched to a gene. This CDR3 is 13 amino acids long. Germline V lookup: CDR1 KGHSH, CDR2 LQKENI. CDR3 loop: CASSGTDTDTQYF. Here the CDR3 DNA reads TGTGCCAGCTCGGGGACAGACACAGATACGCAGTATTTT.

In DNA, the CDR3 is TGTGCCAGCAGGGTGCCAGGCTCCTACAATGAGCAGTTCTTC. This gives the protein CASRVPGSYNEQFF. V usage is TRBV6-1 and J usage is TRBJ2-1; D is ambiguous. This CDR3 has 14 residues. Germline V lookup: CDR1 MNHNS, CDR2 SASEGT. Trimming removed 6 bases from V and 0 bases from J, with 9 bases in between.

The V gene is TRBV30, the J gene TRBJ1-1, with no clear D. The CDR3 spans 13 residues. Germline loops: CDR1 GTSNPN, CDR2 SVGIG (reference sequence). V lost 5 bases to trimming and J lost 1 base, with 11 bases between them. In nucleotides, the CDR3 is TGTGCCTGGGGGAAAACATCGAACACTGAAGCTTTCTTT. It encodes CAWGKTSNTEAFF.